The clone carrying this T cell receptor (beta chain) was seen more than once but under ten times. The record originates from a study of blood T cells in healthy people across ages. Every donor gave around 10 milliliters of peripheral blood. Sample-barcoded 5' priming and a J-beta primer mix drove a second PCR of 7 to 11 cycles. Individual samples furnished no less than 2.5 million CDR3-containing paired-end reads apiece. A single record per CDR3 protein comes from TCRdb applying MiXCR to the 5' RACE reads. This table holds hundreds of thousands of distinct CDR3 sequences, around 24% found once. This CDR3 has 13 amino acids. CDR1 is SEHNR, CDR2 FQNEAQ, per germline (reference sequence). The V gene end was trimmed by 9 bases and the J gene end by 3 bases; junction bases not matched to a gene: 7. The same specimen was also included in a second study, on T cells of mothers and their children. That study reports: Each child gave 2.5 million to 3.5 million TCR beta CDR3 reads (each mother, over 8.5 million).

The sequenced sample consisted of blood. The V and J genes are TRBV7-9 and TRBJ1-1, with TRBD1 matching 7 bases. This TCR was recovered from a boy aged 5-17 years in good health. The CDR3 is CASCRGEDTEAFF. The DNA for the CDR3 is TGTGCCAGTTGCAGGGGGGAGGACACTGAAGCTTTCTTT.